The source of this T cell receptor beta chain is a study of blood T cell repertoires in COVID-19. Background on the study: Specimens from acute and convalescent COVID-19 originated in the United States, Italy and Spain. From T cells, B-cell-depleted T cells, or PBMCs came the material, which was cDNA or gDNA.

Trimming removed 7 bases at V and 2 bases at J, with 12 bases between. Germline CDR1 and CDR2: LNHDA and SQIVND (reference sequence). CDR3 length: 14 residues. Per the original methods: Amplification of reference gene primers provided the estimated nucleated cell counts. Profiling relied on immunoSEQ multiplex PCR, and the TCRdb table lists in-frame clones only, not all of them. That table is the source of V, J and clone size, and D and trimming were worked out from the DNA. The sample yields some 120,000 clones, around 80% seen once. Material for sequencing was peripheral blood. The source of this sequence is a woman in her forties or fifties with acute or convalescent COVID-19. This chain uses TRBV19 with TRBJ1-5; D call uncertain. The DNA of the CDR3 is TGTGCCAGTATGTTTCGGGGAGGCAATCAGCCCCAGCATTTT. Translating it yields CASMFRGGNQPQHF.